This is a list of T cell receptor beta chains from one sample in a study of cytomegalovirus exposure and HLA in healthy donors. TCRdb's copy holds only in-frame clones and misses some; the assay was immunoSEQ multiplex PCR. Among about 200,000 clones listed, about three quarters were seen once. The source material was PBMCs. The receptors were gathered from a male donor in good health and CMV-seronegative. Both conserved end residues are part of each CDR3. D genes are given only for firm matches. Clone size, where shown, is once, few, many, or a class for clones that have expanded.

j_gene: TRBJ2-1
v_gene: TRBV9
d_gene: TRBD2
abundance: few
CDR3nt: TGTGCCAGCAGCGCGAGCCTTAAGGCGGGAGTTTACAATGAGCAGTTCTTC
CDR3aa: CASSASLKAGVYNEQFF

j_gene: TRBJ2-1
v_gene: TRBV19
d_gene: NA
abundance: few
CDR3nt: TGTGCCGCGAAGGCTAGCTCGCTCAATGAGCAGTTCTTC
CDR3aa: CAAKASSLNEQFF

j_gene: TRBJ2-7
v_gene: TRBV6-5
d_gene: TRBD2
abundance: NA
CDR3nt: TGTGCCAGCAGTTATAGCGGACTAGCCGTCGAGCAGTACTTC
CDR3aa: CASSYSGLAVEQYF

j_gene: TRBJ1-3
v_gene: TRBV9
d_gene: NA
abundance: once
CDR3nt: TGTGCCAGCAGCGGTGGACAGAGCTCTGGAAACACCATATATTTT
CDR3aa: CASSGGQSSGNTIYF

j_gene: TRBJ2-1
v_gene: TRBV7-9
d_gene: TRBD1
abundance: NA
CDR3nt: TGTGCCAGCATCCACCGGGACAGCTTCGATGAGCAGTTCTTC
CDR3aa: CASIHRDSFDEQFF

j_gene: TRBJ1-5
v_gene: TRBV27
d_gene: NA
abundance: few
CDR3nt: TGTGCCAGCAGTTCGTCCCACGCACGGCAGGATAGCAATCAGCCCCAGCATTTT
CDR3aa: CASSSSHARQDSNQPQHF

j_gene: TRBJ1-4
v_gene: TRBV28
d_gene: NA
abundance: NA
CDR3nt: TGTGCCAGCAAGAGAGGGACTTCCACCCGCTTGGAGGGTTTTTTT
CDR3aa: CASKRGTSTRLEGFF

j_gene: TRBJ2-5
v_gene: TRBV5-6
d_gene: TRBD1
abundance: NA
CDR3nt: TGTGCCAGCAGCAAGGACAGGAAAGAGACCCAGTACTTC
CDR3aa: CASSKDRKETQYF

j_gene: TRBJ2-2
v_gene: TRBV9
d_gene: NA
abundance: NA
CDR3nt: TGTGCCAGCAGCCCCCGGGTCCTAGACACCGGGGAGCTGTTTTTT
CDR3aa: CASSPRVLDTGELFF

j_gene: TRBJ2-7
v_gene: TRBV5-4
d_gene: TRBD1
abundance: NA
CDR3nt: TGTGCCAGCAGCTTGGGACAGGGGAGGAACGAGCAGTACTTC
CDR3aa: CASSLGQGRNEQYF

j_gene: TRBJ2-2
v_gene: TRBV7-2
d_gene: TRBD1
abundance: NA
CDR3nt: TGTGCCAGCAGCCTCCAGGGACAGGGGAGCACCGGGGAGCTGTTTTTT
CDR3aa: CASSLQGQGSTGELFF

j_gene: TRBJ2-7
v_gene: TRBV7-2
d_gene: TRBD1
abundance: NA
CDR3nt: TGTGCCAGCAGCTTAGGTCTCAGGGGGCAGGACGAGCAGTACTTC
CDR3aa: CASSLGLRGQDEQYF

j_gene: TRBJ2-2
v_gene: TRBV5-1
d_gene: NA
abundance: once
CDR3nt: TGCGCCAGCAGAGAGGGATCAACGGCAGCCGGGGAGCTGTTTTTT
CDR3aa: CASREGSTAAGELFF

j_gene: TRBJ2-7
v_gene: TRBV7-9
d_gene: NA
abundance: NA
CDR3nt: TGTGCCAGCAGCCCCAGGGGGGCTTTCTCCTACGAGCAGTACTTC
CDR3aa: CASSPRGAFSYEQYF

j_gene: TRBJ2-1
v_gene: TRBV7-8
d_gene: TRBD2
abundance: NA
CDR3nt: TGTGCCAGCAGCTTAGGTCCGAGTAGGGCTAGCGGTGGGGATGAGCAGTTCTTC
CDR3aa: CASSLGPSRASGGDEQFF